These 3 T cell receptor beta chains were all obtained from the same sample, sequenced in a study of CD8+CD57+ T cells in acquired aplastic anemia. According to the study, genomic DNA was the template for TCR beta VDJ and CDR3 profiling. A single record per CDR3 protein comes from TCRdb applying MiXCR to the reads. The profile shows hundreds of thousands of distinct CDR3 sequences, under 80% of them singletons. Sequenced sample: sorted CD4+, CD8+, or CD8+CD57+ T cells (not recorded which) from PBMCs. The receptors were sampled from a human donor in good health, serving as a control.

The V gene is TRBV19, the J gene TRBJ1-5; a weak D match, TRBD1 (5 bases). The CDR3 has 13 residues. Trimming pared 6 bases from V and 9 bases from J, leaving 15 bases between. Germline V gives CDR1 LNHDA, CDR2 SQIVND (reference sequence). The CDR3 sequence: CASRDKDRWPQHF. In DNA form, the CDR3 reads TGTGCCAGTAGGGACAAGGACCGGTGGCCCCAGCATTTT.

There are many counts of this clonotype. J is TRBJ2-3 and V is TRBV4-3; 7 bases match TRBD1. The junction had 4 bases not matched to a gene; V was cut back by 0 bases and J by 4 bases. Germline-derived CDR1 and CDR2 are LGHNA and YSLEER. The CDR3 contains 15 residues. This CDR3 is CASSQEAQGADTQYF. The DNA of the CDR3 is TGCGCCAGCAGCCAAGAGGCCCAGGGGGCAGATACGCAGTATTTT.

This clonotype was seen only once. The chain has TRBV6-5 and TRBJ2-7; a weak D match, TRBD2 (6 bases). Trimming left V 6 bases short and J 2 bases short, with 14 bases between. Germline lookup yields CDR1 MNHEY and CDR2 SVGAGI. The length of the CDR3 is 14 residues. CDR3 in amino acids: CASRLGRGTYEQYF. CDR3 nucleotides: TGTGCCAGCAGATTGGGGCGGGGCACCTACGAGCAGTACTTC.